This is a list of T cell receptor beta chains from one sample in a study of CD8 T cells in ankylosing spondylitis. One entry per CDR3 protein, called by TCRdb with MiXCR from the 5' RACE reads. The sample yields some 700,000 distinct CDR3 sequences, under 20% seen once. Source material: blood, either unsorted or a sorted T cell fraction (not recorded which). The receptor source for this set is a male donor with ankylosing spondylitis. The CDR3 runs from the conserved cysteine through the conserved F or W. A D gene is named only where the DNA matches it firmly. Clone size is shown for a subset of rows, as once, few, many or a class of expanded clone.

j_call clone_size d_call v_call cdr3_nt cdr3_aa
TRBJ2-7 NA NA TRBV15 TGTGCCACCAGCAGGGTTGGGACGGGGAAAATGGACGAGCAGTACTTC CATSRVGTGKMDEQYF
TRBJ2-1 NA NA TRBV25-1 TGTGCCAGCAGTGAGGCCTTCGGGTTGGGGCAGTTCTTC CASSEAFGLGQFF
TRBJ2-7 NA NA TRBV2 TGTGCCAGCAGAAATGGGCCAACCTACTACGAGCAGTACTTC CASRNGPTYYEQYF
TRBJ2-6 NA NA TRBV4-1 TGCGCCAGCAGCCAAGTCCCCACCTCTGGGGCCAACGTCCTGACTTTC CASSQVPTSGANVLTF
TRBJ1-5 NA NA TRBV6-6 TGTGCCTCCGAGGCGGGGCTCAATCAGCCCCAGCATTTT CASEAGLNQPQHF
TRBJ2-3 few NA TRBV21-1 TGTGCCAGCAGCAAAGGTCAGCGGGAGGGCCGATGGGCGCAGTATTTT CASSKGQREGRWAQYF
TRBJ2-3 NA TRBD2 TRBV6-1 TGTGCCAGCAGTCGCGAGCGGGGGGCAGCAGATACGCAGTATTTT CASSRERGAADTQYF
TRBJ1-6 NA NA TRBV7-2 TGTGCCAGCAGGACGGAAGGGGTCGGGAATAATTCACCCCTCCACTTT CASRTEGVGNNSPLHF
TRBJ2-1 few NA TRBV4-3 TGCGCCAGCAGCCAAGATACGGGGTCCTACAATGAGCAGTTCTTC CASSQDTGSYNEQFF
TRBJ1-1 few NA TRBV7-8 TGTGCCAGCAGCCCCGGGGCAAAAACGAACACTGAAGCTTTCTTT CASSPGAKTNTEAFF
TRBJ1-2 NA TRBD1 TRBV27 TGTGCCAGCCGACTGACAGGGCTCGGCTATGGCTACACCTTC CASRLTGLGYGYTF
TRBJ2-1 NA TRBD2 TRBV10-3 TGTGCCATCAGTGAGTCGTGGAATAGCGGGTATAACAATGAGCAGTTCTTC CAISESWNSGYNNEQFF
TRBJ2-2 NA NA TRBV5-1 TGCGCCACCAGCTTGGATTCGGCGTGGGCCGGGGAGCTGTTTTTT CATSLDSAWAGELFF
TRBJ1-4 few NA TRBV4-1 TGCGCCAGCAGCCAAGAGCGGAGGGGAAGCGAAAAACTGTTTTTT CASSQERRGSEKLFF